This TCR beta chain emerged from a study of OX40 agonist ivuxolimab in advanced cancers. Across the study: The patients received ivuxolimab by intravenous route every 2 weeks at 0.01 to 10 mg/kg.

Sequencing used immunoSEQ multiplex PCR; TCRdb keeps in-frame clones, though not all of them. Of some 54,000 clones in the sample, 80% to 90% were seen once. This CDR3 has 14 residues. Losses at the gene ends were 5 bases for V and 8 bases for J; bases not matched to a gene: 7. Germline V gene sequence: CDR1 SEHNR, CDR2 FQNEAQ (reference sequence). This clone appeared a single time. This clonotype was sampled from an adult with an advanced solid tumor such as melanoma, head and neck, liver or kidney cancer. The chain links TRBV7-9 to TRBJ2-1; 9 bases line up with TRBD1. This specimen consisted of CD4+ or CD8+ T cells sorted from blood, obtained in a trial of the OX40 agonist ivuxolimab. The CDR3 bases are TGTGCCAGCAGCACAGGGGGCCCCTTCGATGAGCAGTTCTTC. This translates into CASSTGGPFDEQFF.